A single sample gave rise to the 9 T cell receptor beta chains below, sequenced in a study of T cell responses to AZD1222 COVID-19 vaccine. The protocol was immunoSEQ multiplex PCR, while the TCRdb copy is restricted to in-frame clones and leaves out a portion. This sample yields more than 35,000 clones, of which 83% are seen a single time; 52% belongs to the top ten. Sequencing was performed on peripheral blood, taken on day 0 of AZD1222 vaccination. Source of these receptors: an adult in good health.

The CDR3 sequence: CASSLLPGQAGSPLHF. CDR3 nucleotides: TGTGCCAGCAGTTTGTTACCGGGACAGGCAGGGTCACCCCTCCACTTT. This chain uses TRBV27 with TRBJ1-6; TRBD1 agrees at 8 bases. The CDR3 runs to 16 residues. J gave up 10 bases and V 3 bases, and 11 bases lay outside the gene matches. CDR1 MNHEY and CDR2 SMNVEV come from the germline V gene (reference sequence).

The chain uses TRBV7-2 and TRBJ1-6; D remains unclear. Germline V gene sequence: CDR1 SGHTA, CDR2 FQGNSA. This CDR3 comprises 16 residues. With 6 bases removed from V and 1 base from J, the gap between germline ends came to 13 bases. In nucleotides, the CDR3 is TGTGCCAGCAGTCGGACCTTGGGATCCTATAATTCACCCCTCCACTTT. It translates to CASSRTLGSYNSPLHF.

This clone appeared once. This chain connects TRBV6-6 to TRBJ2-7, with D tentatively TRBD1 (6 bases). This CDR3 comprises 14 residues. Trimming removed 8 bases at V and 4 bases at J, with 18 bases between. Germline assignment: CDR1 MNHNY and CDR2 SVGAGI (reference sequence). The chain's CDR3 is CASEGEARGYEQYF. CDR3 bases: TGTGCCAGCGAAGGCGAGGCCAGGGGATACGAGCAGTACTTC.

This rearrangement joins TRBV30 to TRBJ1-5; unclear D gene. CDR1 is GTSNPN and CDR2 is SVGIG in the germline V gene (reference sequence). CDR3 size: 13 residues. V lost 4 bases, J lost 3 bases, and 10 bases lay in between. CDR3 DNA sequence: TGTGCCTGGAATTACAGATCCAATCAGCCCCAGCATTTT. It specifies CAWNYRSNQPQHF.

In this sample, this clone turned up once. This sequence joins TRBV7-2 and TRBJ1-1, with TRBD1 matching 8 bases. CDR1 and CDR2 (germline): SGHTA, FQGNSA. The CDR3 is made up of 12 amino acids. The junction had 4 bases not matched to a gene; V was cut back by 5 bases and J by 8 bases. CDR3 in amino acids: CASSPYRGEAFF. CDR3 DNA: TGTGCCAGCAGCCCTTACAGGGGGGAAGCTTTCTTT. The variable domain in full, with the rest retrieved from reference TRBV7-2 and TRBJ1-1, is GAGVSQSPSNKVTEKGKDVELRCDPISGHTALYWYRQSLGQGLEFLIYFQGNSAPDKSGLPSDRFSAERTGGSVSTLTIQRTQQEDSAVYLCASSPYRGEAFFGQGTRLTVV.

The CDR3 region is CASSEGGLAGKEYNEQFF. The CDR3 DNA reads TGTGCCAGCAGTGAGGGGGGACTAGCGGGAAAAGAATACAATGAGCAGTTCTTC. The genes are TRBV27 and TRBJ2-1; 13 bases align to TRBD2. Germline V gene lookup returns CDR1 MNHEY and CDR2 SMNVEV (reference sequence). The CDR3 is 18 residues long. Losses at the gene ends were 5 bases for V and 4 bases for J; bases not matched to a gene: 11.

This clone has only a few counts. CDR3 sequence: CASWDRVHEQYF. The DNA for the CDR3 is TGTGCCAGCTGGGACAGGGTCCACGAGCAGTACTTC. This chain uses TRBV6-5 with TRBJ2-7; 9 bases match TRBD1. Germline V gene sequence: CDR1 MNHEY, CDR2 SVGAGI. The CDR3 is 12 amino acids. V dropped 8 bases and J dropped 5; count of bases not matched to a gene: 4.

V is TRBV7-6 and J is TRBJ2-3; perhaps D is TRBD1 or TRBD2 (6 bases each). The CDR3 has 17 amino acids. V gave up 5 bases and J gave up 1 base, with 19 bases separating them. Germline V gene data show CDR1 as SGHVS and CDR2 as FNYEAQ. The CDR3 DNA reads TGTGCCAGCAGCGGGGGGACACACGCTTGGGGCACAGATACGCAGTATTTT. This sequence encodes CASSGGTHAWGTDTQYF.

This chain connects TRBV27 to TRBJ2-7; D assignment may be TRBD1 or TRBD2 (5 bases each). CDR3 size: 15 residues. V was shortened by 3 bases and J by 2 bases, with 14 bases between the two germline ends. Germline assignment: CDR1 MNHEY and CDR2 SMNVEV (reference sequence). The CDR3 protein is CASSLGRGAPYEQYF. Written as DNA, the CDR3 is TGTGCCAGCAGTTTGGGGCGAGGGGCCCCCTACGAGCAGTACTTC.